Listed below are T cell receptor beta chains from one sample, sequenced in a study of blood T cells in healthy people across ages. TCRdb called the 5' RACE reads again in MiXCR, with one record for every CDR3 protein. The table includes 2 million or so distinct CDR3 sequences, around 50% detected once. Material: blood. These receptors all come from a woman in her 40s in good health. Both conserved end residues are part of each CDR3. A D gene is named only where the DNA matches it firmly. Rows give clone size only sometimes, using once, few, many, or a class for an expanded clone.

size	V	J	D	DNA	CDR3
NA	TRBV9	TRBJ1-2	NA	TGTGCCAGCAGCCCATCGGGGAGGTATGGCTACACCTTC	CASSPSGRYGYTF
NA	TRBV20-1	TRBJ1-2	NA	TGCAGTGCTGGTGGGCAGGGGCTCACCTTC	CSAGGQGLTF
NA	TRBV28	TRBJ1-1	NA	TGTGCCAGCAGTTCGATGCCCCAAGGGAACACTGAAGCTTTCTTT	CASSSMPQGNTEAFF
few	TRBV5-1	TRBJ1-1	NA	TGCGCCAGCGGACGGACGGGGAACACTGAAGCTTTCTTT	CASGRTGNTEAFF
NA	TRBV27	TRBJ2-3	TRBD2	TGTGCCAGCAGCCCTGACCCGTACGGGGGCGGGGGGGCAGTTGGGGTAGATACGCAGTATTTT	CASSPDPYGGGGAVGVDTQYF
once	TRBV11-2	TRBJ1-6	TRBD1	TGTGCCAGCAGCTTAGTTCGGACAGGGGATTTTTTAGGTTCACCCCTCCACTTT	CASSLVRTGDFLGSPLHF
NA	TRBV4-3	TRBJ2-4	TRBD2	TGCGCCAGCAGCCAGTCCCCGGGACTAGCGAACATTCAGTACTTC	CASSQSPGLANIQYF
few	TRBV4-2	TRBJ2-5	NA	TGTGCCAGCAGCCCCAAGAACGAGGAGACCCAGTACTTC	CASSPKNEETQYF
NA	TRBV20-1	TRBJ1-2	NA	TGCAGTGCTAGAGATCTCCAGGGATTCTATGGCTACACCTTC	CSARDLQGFYGYTF
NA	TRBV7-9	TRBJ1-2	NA	TGTGCCAGCAGACCCACAGGACCCTCTGGCTACACCTTC	CASRPTGPSGYTF
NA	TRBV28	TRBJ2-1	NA	TGTGCCAGCAGTTTCTTTCAACCCGGACTCCGGCTCGAGGGCTACAATGAGCAGTTCTTC	CASSFFQPGLRLEGYNEQFF
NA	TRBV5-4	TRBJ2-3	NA	TGTGCCAGCAGCGGTGGGGACATAACAGATACGCAGTATTTT	CASSGGDITDTQYF
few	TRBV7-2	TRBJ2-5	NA	TGTGCCAGCAGCTCCTACGCTAGCCTTAGAGAGACCCAGTACTTC	CASSSYASLRETQYF
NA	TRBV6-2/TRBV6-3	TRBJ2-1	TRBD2	TGTGCCAGCAGTCAACTAGCGAAGTCCTACAATGAGCAGTTCTTC	CASSQLAKSYNEQFF
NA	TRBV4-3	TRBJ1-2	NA	TGCGCCAGCAGCCAAGGTTGGCCGCCCAAGCACACCTTC	CASSQGWPPKHTF
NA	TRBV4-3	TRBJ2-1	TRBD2	TGCGCCAGCAGCCAAGATGGGGGGGAAGACTACAATGAGCAGTTCTTC	CASSQDGGEDYNEQFF
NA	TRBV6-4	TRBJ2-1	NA	TGTGCCAGCAGTGAAAGGCCTCGGAGCTCCTACAATGAGCAGTTCTTC	CASSERPRSSYNEQFF
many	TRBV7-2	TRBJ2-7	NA	TGTGCCAGCAGCCCGCCCACAGGGATCTGGATCGAGCAGTACTTC	CASSPPTGIWIEQYF
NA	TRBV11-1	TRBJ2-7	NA	TGTGCCAGCAGCCCCCGGACGCCTTCTATCGAGCAGTACTTC	CASSPRTPSIEQYF
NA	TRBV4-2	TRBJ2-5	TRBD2	TGTGCCAGCAGCACCCAACTAGCGGGGATCGCAGAGACCCAGTACTTC	CASSTQLAGIAETQYF
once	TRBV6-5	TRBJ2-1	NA	TGTGCCAGCAGTTACAAGGACGGTGAGCAGTTCTTC	CASSYKDGEQFF
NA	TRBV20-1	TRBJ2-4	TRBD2	TGCAGTGCTAGAGGGGTCGATCGGCGGGGGGACGAAAACATTCAGTACTTC	CSARGVDRRGDENIQYF
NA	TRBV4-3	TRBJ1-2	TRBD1	TGCGCCAGCAGCCACGTGGACAGGAACCTATATGGCTACACCTTC	CASSHVDRNLYGYTF
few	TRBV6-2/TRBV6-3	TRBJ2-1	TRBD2	TGTGCCAGCAGTCCGATAGCGGGGGGTACGAATGAGCAGTTCTTC	CASSPIAGGTNEQFF
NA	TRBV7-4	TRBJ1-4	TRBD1	TGTGCCAGCAGCGCTCCGGGACAGTGGAATGAAAAACTGTTTTTT	CASSAPGQWNEKLFF
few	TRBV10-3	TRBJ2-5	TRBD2	TGTGCCATCAGTGAGGCGGGGGGGCCATCAGAGACCCAGTACTTC	CAISEAGGPSETQYF
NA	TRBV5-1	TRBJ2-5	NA	TGCGCCAGCAGCTTGGTGGGGGTCACCCAACTTCAAGAGACCCAGTACTTC	CASSLVGVTQLQETQYF
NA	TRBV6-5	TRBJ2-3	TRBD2	TGTGCCAGCAGTTGGCGGGAGTCCACAGATACGCAGTATTTT	CASSWRESTDTQYF
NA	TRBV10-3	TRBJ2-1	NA	TGTGCCATCAGTGAGTCGGTAGGGTGGAATGAGCAGTTCTTC	CAISESVGWNEQFF
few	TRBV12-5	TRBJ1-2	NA	TGTGCTAGTGGTTCGGGACAACGAGGTTTTGGCTACACCTTC	CASGSGQRGFGYTF
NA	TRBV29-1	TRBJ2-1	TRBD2	TGCAGCGTAACTAAGGGACTAGCTATCAATGAGCAGTTCTTC	CSVTKGLAINEQFF
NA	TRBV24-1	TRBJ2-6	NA	TGTGCCACCAGTGATTTGAATGGCCCGCGCCCACTCCTCTCTGGGGCCAACGTCCTGACTTTC	CATSDLNGPRPLLSGANVLTF
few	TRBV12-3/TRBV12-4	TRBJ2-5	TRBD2	TGTGCCAGCAGTTTGCCCCCCCTACTAGCGGGGGGGCCTTACCAAGAGACCCAGTACTTC	CASSLPPLLAGGPYQETQYF
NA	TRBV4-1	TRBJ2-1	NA	TGCGCCAGCAGTCTGGACGGGTGGGAGCAGTTCTTC	CASSLDGWEQFF
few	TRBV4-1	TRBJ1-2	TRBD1	TGCGCCAGCAGCCAAGCGGACAGGGATGCTAACTATGGCTACACCTTC	CASSQADRDANYGYTF
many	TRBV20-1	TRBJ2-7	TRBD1	TGCAGTGCTGATAGACAGGGGGTTGTATACGAGCAGTACTTC	CSADRQGVVYEQYF
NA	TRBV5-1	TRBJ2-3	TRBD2	TGCGCCAGCAGCTTGGAGAGTGGCGGGGGGACAGATACGCAGTATTTT	CASSLESGGGTDTQYF
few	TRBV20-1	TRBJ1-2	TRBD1	TGCAGTGCTAGATACTTTGGTGGAACAGGGGGCGGCTACACCTTC	CSARYFGGTGGGYTF
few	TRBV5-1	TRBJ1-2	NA	TGCGCCAGCAGTTCGCAGCCGAATCAAAACTATGGCTACACCTTC	CASSSQPNQNYGYTF
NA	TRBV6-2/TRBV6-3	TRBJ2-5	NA	TGTGCCAGCAGTTACGAGGGTCGGGGATACGAGACCCAGTACTTC	CASSYEGRGYETQYF
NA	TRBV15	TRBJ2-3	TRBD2	TGTGCCACCAGCAGAGATTCCCCCGGGACTAGCTGGGGCACAGATATGCTGTATTTT	CATSRDSPGTSWGTDMLYF
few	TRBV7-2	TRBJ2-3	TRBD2	TGTGCCAGCAGCTTAATAGCTAGCGGGCCTGCGGATACGCAGTATTTT	CASSLIASGPADTQYF
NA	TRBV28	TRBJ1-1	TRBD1	TGTGCCAGCAGTTCGTCGAGACAGGGAGCGGGCACTGAAGCTTTCTTT	CASSSSRQGAGTEAFF
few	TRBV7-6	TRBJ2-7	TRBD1	TGTGCCAGCAGCTTAATTTCCGGGACAGAGAGCTCCTACGAGCAGTACTTC	CASSLISGTESSYEQYF
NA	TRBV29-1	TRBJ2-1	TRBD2	TGCAGCGGCCGGACTAGTTTTATCGGTGAGCAGTTCTTC	CSGRTSFIGEQFF
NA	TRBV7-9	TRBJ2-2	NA	TGTGCCAGCAGCCACCTAATTGAAACCGGGGAGCTGTTTTTT	CASSHLIETGELFF
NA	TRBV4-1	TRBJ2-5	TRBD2	TGCGCCAGCAGCCAAGATAGGGTAGCGGGACGGGTGACCCGGTACTTC	CASSQDRVAGRVTRYF
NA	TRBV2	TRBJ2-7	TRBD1	TGTGCCAGCGGGAGGGACAGGGACCTCGCCGAGCAGTACTTC	CASGRDRDLAEQYF
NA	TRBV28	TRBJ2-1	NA	TGTGCCAGCAGTTTCCTCGGGCCGTGGAGCTCCTACAATGAGCAGTTCTTC	CASSFLGPWSSYNEQFF
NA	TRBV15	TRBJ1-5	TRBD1	TGTGCCACCAGCAGTAGACAGGGTGATCAGCCCCAGCATTTT	CATSSRQGDQPQHF
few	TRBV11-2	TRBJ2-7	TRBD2	TGTGCCAGCAGCTCCGAATTACTAGCGGGATCCTACGAGCAGTACTTC	CASSSELLAGSYEQYF
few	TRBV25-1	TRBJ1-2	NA	TGTGCCAGCAGAGCCTCCGGGCTCTATGGCTACACCTTC	CASRASGLYGYTF
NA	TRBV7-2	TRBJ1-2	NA	TGTGCCAGCAGCTTAGGGGGTCGGCAGGGGAATGGCTACACCTTC	CASSLGGRQGNGYTF